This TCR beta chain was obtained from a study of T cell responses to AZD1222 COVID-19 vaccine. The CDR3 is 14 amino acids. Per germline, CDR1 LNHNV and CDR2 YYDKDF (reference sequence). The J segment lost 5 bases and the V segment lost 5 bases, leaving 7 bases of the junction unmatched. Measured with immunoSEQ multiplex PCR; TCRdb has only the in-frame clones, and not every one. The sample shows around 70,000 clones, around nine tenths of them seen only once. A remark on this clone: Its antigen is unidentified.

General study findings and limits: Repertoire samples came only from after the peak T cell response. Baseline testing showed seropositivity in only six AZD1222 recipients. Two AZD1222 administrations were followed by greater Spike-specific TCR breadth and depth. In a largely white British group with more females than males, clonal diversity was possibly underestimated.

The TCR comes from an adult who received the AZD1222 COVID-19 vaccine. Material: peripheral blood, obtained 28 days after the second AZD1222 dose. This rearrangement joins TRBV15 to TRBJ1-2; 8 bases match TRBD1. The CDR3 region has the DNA TGTGCCACCAGCCCACGGACAGGGTGGTATGGCTACACCTTC. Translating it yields CATSPRTGWYGYTF.